This T cell receptor beta chain is from a study of blood T cell repertoires in COVID-19. Across the study: Samples came from the United States, Italy and Spain, spanning acute and convalescent COVID-19.

Those enrolled in Seattle joined during active infection and were followed longitudinally afterward. TCRdb keeps only in-frame clones here, not all; method: immunoSEQ multiplex PCR. The data contain fewer than 250,000 clones, 82% of them singletons. V lost 3 bases, J lost 0 bases, and 4 bases stayed unmatched. The CDR3 length is 15 residues. Germline loops: CDR1 LGHDT, CDR2 YNNKEL (reference sequence). This sequence joins TRBV3-1 (or the pseudogene TRBV3-2) and TRBJ1-1, with 7 bases identical to TRBD1. Specimen: peripheral blood. The receptor comes from an older woman with COVID-19, enrolled during active disease. The CDR3 DNA follows: TGTGCCAGCAGCCATTCGGACAGGCTGAACACTGAAGCTTTCTTT. Translation gives CASSHSDRLNTEAFF.